This T cell receptor beta chain was identified in a study of glioma-infiltrating T cells after dendritic cell vaccination. About the research overall: Patients had newly diagnosed or recurrent glioblastoma and received dendritic cell vaccines.

Only patients with spare fresh-frozen tumor and over two years of follow-up were included. Isocitrate dehydrogenase mutation was absent in all glioblastoma patients. The PCR used 60 V beta and 13 J beta primers. Data came from immunoSEQ multiplex PCR; TCRdb stores just in-frame clones and leaves some out. The sample holds around 21,000 clones, 79% seen once. This TCR was recovered from a human donor with glioblastoma. The sample in question was blood, obtained before dendritic cell vaccination.

CDR3 sequence: CAISPRTSGRLEETQYF. The CDR3 bases are TGTGCCATCAGCCCCCGGACTAGCGGAAGATTGGAAGAGACCCAGTACTTC. The chain employs TRBV10-3 and TRBJ2-5; 10 bases agree with TRBD2. CDR3 size: 17 residues. The V and J ends lost 6 bases and 3 bases, in that order; junction bases with no gene match: 13. Germline V gene sequence: CDR1 ENHRY, CDR2 SYGVKD.